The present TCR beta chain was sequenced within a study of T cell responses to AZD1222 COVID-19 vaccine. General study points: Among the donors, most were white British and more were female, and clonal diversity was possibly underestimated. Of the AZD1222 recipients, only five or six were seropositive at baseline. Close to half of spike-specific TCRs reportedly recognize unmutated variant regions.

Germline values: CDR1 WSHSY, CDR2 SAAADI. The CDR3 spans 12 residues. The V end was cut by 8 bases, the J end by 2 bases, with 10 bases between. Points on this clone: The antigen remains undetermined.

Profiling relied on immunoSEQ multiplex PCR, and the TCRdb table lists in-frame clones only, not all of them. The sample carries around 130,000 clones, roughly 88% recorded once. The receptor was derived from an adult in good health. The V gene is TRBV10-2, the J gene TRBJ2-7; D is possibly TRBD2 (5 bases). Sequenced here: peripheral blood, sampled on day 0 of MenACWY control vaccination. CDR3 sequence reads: CASATSPYEQYF. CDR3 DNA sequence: TGCGCCAGCGCCACTAGTCCCTACGAGCAGTACTTC.